This T cell receptor beta chain stems from a study of tumor-infiltrating lymphocytes in primary liver carcinoma. From unsorted bulk tissue weighing about 20-32 mg, DNA and RNA were co-extracted. Trimming cost V 5 bases and J 11 bases, with 13 bases left between them. CDR1 is LGHNA and CDR2 is YNFKEQ in the germline V gene. CDR3 size: 12 residues. Total RNA amounting to roughly 0.5 ug was the source from which TCR beta cDNA was made with a constant-region primer. Researchers made the TCR beta libraries by running three nested multiplex PCR rounds with slightly modified ARM-PCR. TRBV1-TRBV30 forward primers and a C-beta reverse primer were used in the first two PCR rounds, which each ran for 9 to 10 cycles. TCRdb ran MiXCR on the multiplex PCR reads and lists one entry per CDR3 protein. This table has tens of thousands of distinct CDR3 sequences, around 69% appearing once.

The chain employs TRBV4-2 and TRBJ2-1; maybe TRBD2 (6 bases). Sequencing was carried out using liver tumor tissue from sampling region 4. The sample's subset: tumor region T4, right-lateral pole. The TCR originated in a man in his forties or fifties with primary liver carcinoma and hepatitis B virus infection. CDR3 DNA sequence: TGTGCCAGCAGCGGGGGGATGAATAAGCAGTTCTTC. It translates to CASSGGMNKQFF.